This TCR beta chain comes out of a study of neurological immune-mediated disorders. The cDNA was produced through 5'RACE with 10-nucleotide random UMIs. MiXCR was run by TCRdb on the 5' RACE reads, yielding one entry per CDR3 protein. This table holds around 90,000 distinct CDR3 sequences, under 15% found once. Trimming at V came to 3 bases and at J to 4 bases, leaving 4 bases not matched to a gene. Per germline, CDR1 ENHRY and CDR2 SYGVKD. This CDR3 has 14 residues. This clonotype came up many times. This sample's time point: longitudinal time-point 2. From 2 million PBMCs stored at -80 C, the unsorted libraries were generated.

The chain uses TRBV10-3 and TRBJ2-5; 8 bases are a match to TRBD1. Sequenced: PBMCs. The origin of this receptor is a female donor with HTLV-1-associated myelopathy (HAM/TSP). This CDR3 reads CAISESGQGETQYF. DNA of the CDR3: TGTGCCATCAGTGAATCCGGACAGGGAGAGACCCAGTACTTC.